This paragraph reports one TCR beta chain. Its antigen is unknown. This CDR3 region has 16 residues. Trimming at V came to 6 bases and at J to 5 bases, leaving 10 bases not matched to a gene. In germline, CDR1 is MNHEY, CDR2 SVGAGI. The sample comes from a study of T-cell memory formation after mild COVID-19. Study-level background: Clusters were largely donor specific. General observations from the study: Some SARS-CoV-2-responding clones were already detected in memory before infection.

TCRdb fed the 5' RACE reads into MiXCR, producing one record per CDR3 protein. The sample has hundreds of thousands of distinct CDR3 sequences; 25% to 30% are singletons. This chain connects TRBV6-5 to TRBJ1-1; 12 bases are shared with TRBD1. The sequence derives from an adult woman who had mild COVID-19 (a few samples of this study predate the infection). Cell type and time point are not known. Specimen: PBMCs or a T cell subset sorted from them (not recorded which). CDR3 coding DNA: TGTGCCAGCAGAGAAGGGACAGGGGGCGCGAGGACTGAAGCTTTCTTT. Translating it yields CASREGTGGARTEAFF.